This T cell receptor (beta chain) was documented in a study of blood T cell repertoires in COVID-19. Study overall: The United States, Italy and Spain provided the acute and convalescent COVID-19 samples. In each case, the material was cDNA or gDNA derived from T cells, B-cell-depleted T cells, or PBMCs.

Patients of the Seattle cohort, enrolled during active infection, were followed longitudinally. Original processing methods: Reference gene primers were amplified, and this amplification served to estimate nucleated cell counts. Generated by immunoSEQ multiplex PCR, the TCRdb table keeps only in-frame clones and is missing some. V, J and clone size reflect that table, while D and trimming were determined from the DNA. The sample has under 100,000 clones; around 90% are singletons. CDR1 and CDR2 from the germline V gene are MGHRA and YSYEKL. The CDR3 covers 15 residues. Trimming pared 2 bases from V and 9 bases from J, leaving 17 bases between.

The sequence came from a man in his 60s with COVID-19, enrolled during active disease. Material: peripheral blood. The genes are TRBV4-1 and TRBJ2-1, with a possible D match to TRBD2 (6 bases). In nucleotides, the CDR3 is TGCGCCAGCAGCCAATTCTATGGAGGGAGTATTGAGCAGTTCTTC. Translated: CASSQFYGGSIEQFF.